This is a list of T cell receptor beta chains from one sample in a study of control samples from healthy donors and cancer patients. Repertoires were generated with immunoSEQ multiplex PCR, while TCRdb's copy carries only in-frame clones and drops some. The sample yields 100,000 to 150,000 clones, roughly 90% seen once. Material for sequencing was blood. The source of these receptors is a man between 18 and 29 years old in good health. Both conserved end residues are part of each CDR3. The order of the fields is clone size, J gene, V gene, D gene, CDR3 protein, CDR3 DNA. The D gene is left open where the match is weak. A clone size is listed for some rows: how often the clone was seen (once, few, many), or a class if it is expanded.

size: -; J: TRBJ1-5; V: TRBV19; D: -; CDR3: CASSIDGRVSNQPQHF; DNA: TGTGCCAGTAGTATAGACGGCAGGGTGAGCAATCAGCCCCAGCATTTT
size: -; J: TRBJ2-3; V: TRBV7-9; D: -; CDR3: CASSLAGIADTQYF; DNA: TGTGCCAGCAGCTTAGCCGGGATCGCAGATACGCAGTATTTT
size: -; J: TRBJ1-1; V: TRBV19; D: TRBD1; CDR3: CASSIDLLGQVDPWGTEAFF; DNA: TGTGCCAGTAGTATAGATCTACTCGGACAGGTGGACCCCTGGGGCACTGAAGCTTTCTTT
size: -; J: TRBJ1-5; V: TRBV15; D: -; CDR3: CATSRDIVQPQHF; DNA: TGTGCCACCAGCAGAGATATCGTACAGCCCCAGCATTTT
size: -; J: TRBJ2-3; V: TRBV28; D: TRBD1; CDR3: CASRVGTVTDTQYF; DNA: TGTGCCAGCAGAGTCGGGACAGTCACAGATACGCAGTATTTT
size: -; J: TRBJ1-2; V: TRBV30; D: -; CDR3: CAWSRYEGGGYTF; DNA: TGTGCCTGGTCCAGGTATGAAGGAGGAGGCTACACCTTC
size: -; J: TRBJ1-2; V: TRBV25-1; D: TRBD1; CDR3: CASSVTGGDGYTF; DNA: TGTGCCAGCAGTGTCACAGGGGGAGATGGCTACACCTTC
size: -; J: TRBJ2-4; V: TRBV7-9; D: -; CDR3: CASSPRGMGENIQYF; DNA: TGTGCCAGCAGCCCGAGGGGTATGGGTGAAAACATTCAGTACTTC
size: -; J: TRBJ2-7; V: TRBV6-5; D: -; CDR3: CASSAGDASYEQYF; DNA: TGTGCCAGCAGCGCTGGGGACGCTTCCTACGAGCAGTACTTC
size: -; J: TRBJ1-6; V: TRBV5-6; D: -; CDR3: CASSGPVNSPLHF; DNA: TGTGCCAGCAGCGGGCCAGTTAATTCACCCCTCCACTTT
size: -; J: TRBJ2-5; V: TRBV6-5; D: TRBD2; CDR3: CASKDPQRGQETQYF; DNA: TGTGCCAGCAAAGACCCTCAGCGGGGGCAAGAGACCCAGTACTTC
size: -; J: TRBJ2-3; V: TRBV5-1; D: TRBD2; CDR3: CASSLLVAGGRTDTQYF; DNA: TGCGCCAGCAGCTTGCTAGTAGCGGGGGGTCGGACAGATACGCAGTATTTT
size: once; J: TRBJ2-7; V: TRBV9; D: TRBD1; CDR3: CASSSNTGVAYF; DNA: TGTGCCAGCAGCTCAAATACAGGGGTTGCGTACTTC
size: -; J: TRBJ2-1; V: TRBV11-2; D: -; CDR3: CASSLSGLSSYNEQFF; DNA: TGTGCCAGCAGCTTAAGTGGTCTCAGCTCCTACAATGAGCAGTTCTTC
size: -; J: TRBJ2-7; V: TRBV6-5; D: TRBD2; CDR3: CASSRGVNEQYF; DNA: TGTGCCAGCTCACGGGGGGTTAACGAGCAGTACTTC
size: -; J: TRBJ1-1; V: TRBV28; D: -; CDR3: CASSSTPDSYMNTEAFF; DNA: TGTGCCAGCAGTTCCACTCCGGACAGCTACATGAACACTGAAGCTTTCTTT